This entry concerns a single TCR beta chain. Its antigen remains undetermined. There are no base qualities to consult, and no much larger clone falls within one base. The sample comes from a study of cytomegalovirus exposure and HLA in healthy donors (dated by TCRdb to between 2016 and 2019). For the study in its entirety: In an earlier analysis of fewer than 750 of the donors, approximately 300 Gb of sequence data and some 100 million unique TCR beta sequences from 150 million to 200 million T cells were reported. The number of donors typed differed by locus, with roughly 629-640 for A, B, C, DRB1 and DQB1, roughly 520 for DQA1, 606 for DPA1, and over 400 for DPB1. A later genetic analysis took genome-wide SNP genotypes for about 55% of the 666 donors and used that subset as a discovery cohort. The study was designed to test whether signatures of past pathogen exposure could be identified by cataloging public T cell receptors. In an earlier analysis of a few hundred of the donors, high-throughput TCR beta sequencing was used to judge whether each TCR beta V gene segment behaved as functional or pseudogenic. Across roughly 420 genotyped donors of the cohort, an average of 235,054 unique TCR beta nucleotide sequences per donor were sequenced, and roughly 18% of those sequences were non-productive. The genetic ancestry cluster associated with self-reported Caucasian donors included over 80% of the approximately 430 genotyped donors. Class I and class II HLA loci were covered by the typing at four-digit resolution. Around 320 gigabases of sequencing data and tens of millions of unique TCR sequences were included in an early release covering about 620 HLA-typed donors. The study used immunosequencing to profile the T cell repertoires of approximately 640 subjects and linked those repertoires to cytomegalovirus serostatus. To study patterns of TCR occurrence, a later analysis re-analyzed previously published TCR beta repertoires from 666 donors and added high-resolution HLA genotyping. Several DR-DQ haplotypes were handled as single units for association and clustering because linkage in the cohort was strong. Rather than using new phenotypic data, the later analysis identified candidate immune exposures from TCR beta sequences and from how often those sequences occurred across donors. Along with the roughly 670-subject first cohort, a separate validation cohort of about 110 different subjects was used. The study combined high-throughput TCR immunosequencing, statistical association of individual TCRs with disease status, and machine learning to predict cytomegalovirus infection status. Every discovery cohort repertoire had been produced on one sequencing platform. Donor age, sex, ethnicity and CMV serostatus were collected together with the repertoire data.

The cohort consisted of hundreds of healthy bone marrow donors. At the time of sampling, every cohort member was nominally healthy, though immune exposures that went unrecorded were likely present. The donor was CMV seronegative and was included in the group of under 450 seronegative cohort members. Each donor provided a peripheral blood sample, and peripheral blood mononuclear cells were used for TCR beta sequencing. Genomic DNA was extracted from the blood cell samples with the Qiagen DNeasy Blood Extraction Kit. Library generation was performed with the immunoSEQ multiplex PCR assay. For the multiplex PCR, a mixture combining 60 forward primers for TCR Vbeta segments and 13 reverse primers for TCR Jbeta segments was used. Amplification of the CDR3 region of rearranged TCR beta genes was performed with a multiplex PCR assay on genomic DNA. The Illumina HiSeq System was used to sequence the amplified TCR beta libraries as 87-base-pair reads. As for the authors' bioinformatics: A later analysis tallied roughly 80 million unique TCR beta chains across the 550 to 850 repertoires, and 10 million to 11 million of those chains were shared by two or more donors. A nearest-neighbor algorithm error-corrected the raw reads and collapsed the reads into unique sequences, merging closely related sequences to remove PCR and sequencing errors. CDR3 sequences were aligned to IMGT reference sequences to assign V, D and J gene segments. For a sequence to be retained, a match of at least six nucleotides was required to both a V gene segment and a J gene segment. A rearrangement was called productive if the CDR3 had no stop codons and remained in frame with V and J, and every other rearrangement was called non-productive. Following IMGT convention, CDR3 was defined as the stretch from the second conserved V-encoded cysteine up to the conserved J-encoded phenylalanine. In an earlier analysis of approximately 500 of the donors, sequences lacking an unambiguous match to a single V gene segment were excluded. In an earlier analysis of 587 of the donors, a V segment was called functional when productive rearrangements were above 56.7%, and segregating when the standard deviation between donors exceeded 5%. A statistical classification framework was developed to diagnose cytomegalovirus status using the catalog of TCR beta chain sequences. In a later analysis, TCR nucleotide sequences were compared against IMGT/GENE-DB human TR gene sequences so that V and J genes could be assigned. The TCRdist pipeline was used in a later analysis to assign CDR3 sequences and most-parsimonious VDJ recombination scenarios. In a later analysis, each TCR beta chain was defined by its CDR3 amino acid sequence together with its V-gene family, and reads lacking a unique V-gene family were excluded. As a way to deal with suspected cross-contamination and a sequencing artifact, a later analysis dropped nearly 600 nucleotide sequences that were highly shared and had low generation probability. In a later analysis, a clonal expansion index for each public chain was calculated from normalized within-repertoire ranks of inferred template counts. In a later analysis, generation probabilities were computed using a VDJ recombination model fitted to out-of-frame rearrangements, and the results were checked against IGoR. Hypergeometric tests were used in a later analysis to score TCR-TCR, TCR-HLA and TCR-CMV co-occurrence, with a repertoire-size bias correction applied to the TCR pairs. A later analysis estimated false discovery rates by permuting HLA or CMV assignments 20 times. In a later analysis, co-occurring TCRs were grouped using DBSCAN, with TCRdist sequence similarity added in when clustering inside HLA-allele-positive subsets. For co-occurrence clustering, repertoires with fewer than 30,000 or more than 120,000 public chains were excluded, along with four or five repertoires with anomalous nucleotide sharing. The table was pulled from immuneACCESS by TCRdb, which kept in-frame rearrangements only. Such tables lose some clones; where checked, under half of the loss comes from unresolved V genes, and the rest has no known cause. V and J calls and clone size are copied from that table; D and trimming were computed from the DNA. Present in this sample are approximately 150,000 clones, about 74% of which were seen just once. More than 3% of the sample belongs to the ten largest clones.

Broader findings and caveats from the paper: A further reported finding was that TCR beta sequences accurately predicted the HLA-A and HLA-B alleles for most subjects in the first cohort. Compared with the roughly 700-donor mean, donors in an Asian-associated ancestry cluster had fewer N-insertions in productive TCRs, according to a later genetic analysis. A later analysis found that most CMV-associated TCR beta chains appeared HLA-restricted, with HLA associations seemingly driven largely by CMV exposure. This cohort had only TCR beta chains sequenced, and the lack of alpha or paired-chain data limited which features could be detected. When HLA alleles, especially DR and DQ, strongly co-occurred, attributing TCR associations to individual alleles was difficult. In both the original and validation cohorts, the classifier was reported to diagnose cytomegalovirus status with high specificity and sensitivity. According to the authors, the approach could potentially be generalized to other disease states and immunological phenotypes. In a later analysis, HLA-associated TCR beta chains were found to be more clonally expanded and to have lower generation probabilities than equally common non-associated chains. Because counts were too low, seventeen rarely observed V segments, including chromosome 9 orphons, were left out of the earlier analysis of approximately 500 of the donors. The presence/absence analyses assumed that sequencing depth was roughly uniform across donors, and that assumption may not be true. At a false discovery rate of 0.05, a later analysis linked some 18,000 TCR beta sequences to specific HLA alleles. In an earlier analysis of about 550 of the donors, most TCR beta V segments were observed in productive rearrangements about 87% or about 30% of the time, broadly matching IMGT annotations. V-gene and J-gene trimming of TCR beta chains was associated with a missense DCLRE1C variant in a later genetic analysis, and the association was replicated in an independent cohort. In a later analysis, the rate of TCR association differed among HLA loci, with DRB1 alleles having the most associated TCRs and HLA-C alleles having the fewest. The sequencing pipeline was judged likely to have produced a cluster of highly shared sequence variants as a technical artifact. A few of the identified cytomegalovirus-associated TCR beta chains were confirmed in vitro to be specific for cytomegalovirus antigens. Correlated functional status among segregating V segments might be attributable to linkage disequilibrium, but an unknown experimental factor could not be ruled out. HLA typing was unavailable for some donors at each locus, so association tests used only the typed subset. Immune exposure information for the cohort was limited to CMV serostatus. Across donors, most TCR sequences were observed very rarely, whereas some public TCRs were present in many individuals. A total of fewer than 200 TCR beta chains were listed by the study as associated with cytomegalovirus. According to a later analysis, parvovirus B19, influenza, CMV and Epstein-Barr virus appeared linked to several top co-occurrence clusters.

Material for sequencing was PBMCs. The clonotype comes from a male donor in good health and CMV-seronegative.

CDR3 reads: CASSTNPGTGGTGYTF. The nucleotide sequence reads TGCGCCAGCAGCACAAATCCGGGGACAGGGGGAACTGGCTACACCTTC. Recombination linked TRBV5-1 to TRBJ1-2; TRBD1 fits 11 bases in the junction. There are 16 amino acids in the CDR3, from cysteine to phenylalanine inclusive. Only the CDR3 part of the read is kept: 48 bases, read in frame from the first base. Sequences SGHRS (CDR1) and YFSETQ (CDR2) are obtained from the germline V gene. V trim: 4 bases; J trim: 7 bases; unmatched bases: 12.